This T cell receptor (beta chain) was documented in a study of blood T cell repertoires in COVID-19. Overall study: Whether acute or convalescent, the COVID-19 samples came from the United States, Italy and Spain. Sample material is recorded as cDNA or gDNA derived from T cells, B-cell-depleted T cells, or PBMCs.

V gave up 2 bases and J gave up 4 bases; unmatched junction bases: 3. The germline V gene has CDR1 MNHNY and CDR2 SVGAGI (reference sequence). The CDR3 covers 15 residues. Authors' data handling: Scientists estimated how many nucleated cells there were by amplifying reference gene primers. Using immunoSEQ multiplex PCR, the repertoire was profiled, and TCRdb retains in-frame clones only, with some absent. V, J and clone size derive from that table, while D and trimming were established from the DNA sequence. Of about 240,000 clones detected, around 86% appear once; the ten largest clones hold about 2%.

The source is a man aged 30 to 39 who had recovered from COVID-19. Sequencing was done on a sample of peripheral blood. The chain recombines TRBV6-6 with TRBJ2-3; 10 positions agree with TRBD1. The CDR3 DNA reads TGTGCCAGCAGTTACCGGACAGGGGGTTCAGATACGCAGTATTTT. Translating gives CASSYRTGGSDTQYF.